What follows are 29 T cell receptor beta chains derived from one specimen sequenced in a study of cytomegalovirus exposure and HLA in healthy donors. Only in-frame clones appear in the TCRdb table, and some are missing; sequencing was by immunoSEQ multiplex PCR. The sample holds roughly 84,000 clones, under 95% seen once. Sequencing input: PBMCs. The receptor source for this set is a man aged 30 to 45 in good health and CMV-seronegative.

The chain carries TRBV27 and TRBJ2-7; 10 nucleotides line up with TRBD2. Trimming removed 5 bases from V and 3 bases from J; junction bases left unmatched: 7. The CDR3 length is 15 residues. Germline CDR1 MNHEY, CDR2 SMNVEV (reference sequence). This CDR3 reads CASSRERGGHYEQYF. CDR3 coding DNA: TGTGCCAGCAGTCGCGAGCGGGGGGGCCACTACGAGCAGTACTTC.

The chain employs TRBV11-2 and TRBJ1-5; TRBD1 is a possible D gene (5 bases). Germline V gene data show CDR1 as SGHAT and CDR2 as FQNNGV. The CDR3 contains 14 residues. V lost 1 base, J lost 5 bases, and 9 bases lay in between. In nucleotides, the CDR3 is TGTGCCAGCAGCTTAGTCGGGGGGGATCAGCCCCAGCATTTT. Translating gives CASSLVGGDQPQHF.

The chain uses TRBV14 and TRBJ2-3; maybe TRBD1 (6 bases). There are 16 residues in the CDR3. The V and J ends lost 0 bases and 4 bases respectively, with 14 bases between them. The V gene's germline CDR1 is SGHDN and CDR2 FVKESK. This chain's CDR3 is CASSQEKGTRADTQYF. The CDR3 DNA reads TGTGCCAGCAGCCAAGAAAAGGGGACAAGGGCAGATACGCAGTATTTT.

The chain employs TRBV5-1 and TRBJ2-1; tentative D call: TRBD1 (6 bases). Germline assignment: CDR1 SGHRS and CDR2 YFSETQ. The CDR3 is 14 amino acids. The V end lost 0 bases, the J end lost 10 bases, and 14 bases lay between the germline ends. CDR3 sequence reads: CASSLASGQTEQFF. CDR3 coding DNA: TGCGCCAGCAGCTTGGCGTCCGGACAGACAGAGCAGTTCTTC.

V is TRBV7-9 and J is TRBJ1-2, with 8 bases fitting TRBD1. V lost 5 bases, J lost 2 bases, and 4 bases stayed unmatched. The CDR3 is 14 residues long. Germline values: CDR1 SEHNR, CDR2 FQNEAQ (reference sequence). This CDR3 reads CASSPRQGNYGYTF. As DNA, the CDR3 is TGTGCCAGCAGCCCCAGACAGGGGAACTATGGCTACACCTTC.

This chain joins TRBV19 and TRBJ1-5; no clear D. With 0 bases removed from V and 3 bases from J, the gap between germline ends came to 9 bases. In germline, CDR1 is LNHDA, CDR2 SQIVND (reference sequence). This CDR3 is 15 amino acids long. The CDR3 nucleotides read TGTGCCAGTAGTATAGAGTACAGATCCAATCAGCCCCAGCATTTT. Translation gives CASSIEYRSNQPQHF.

The CDR3 here is CASSHAGGWETQYF. CDR3 nucleotide sequence: TGTGCCAGCAGCCACGCAGGGGGCTGGGAGACCCAGTACTTC. The V call is TRBV7-8, the J call TRBJ2-5; 8 nucleotides agree with TRBD1. Per the germline V gene, CDR1 is SGHVS and CDR2 is FQNEAQ. V dropped 5 bases and J dropped 5; count of bases not matched to a gene: 7. The CDR3 sequence is 14 residues long.

The J gene is TRBJ1-5, the V gene TRBV19, with 9 positions matching TRBD1. The CDR3 covers 15 residues. J gave up 4 bases and V 7 bases, and 8 bases lay outside the gene matches. Germline V gene data show CDR1 as LNHDA and CDR2 as SQIVND (reference sequence). The CDR3 region has the DNA TGTGCCAGTACCACGACAGGGGGGCGGAATCAGCCCCAGCATTTT. Amino acid sequence: CASTTTGGRNQPQHF.

This chain joins TRBV28 and TRBJ1-5; no reliable D call. Per germline, CDR1 MDHEN and CDR2 SYDVKM. The CDR3 is made up of 20 amino acids. Trimming cost V 3 bases and J 4 bases, with 28 bases left between them. CDR3 protein: CASSFLSYVESGEVNQPQHF. The CDR3 bases are TGTGCCAGCAGTTTTTTAAGCTATGTTGAGAGCGGGGAGGTGAATCAGCCCCAGCATTTT.

V usage is TRBV29-1 and J usage is TRBJ2-1, with a possible D match to TRBD2 (5 bases). Germline assignment: CDR1 SQVTM and CDR2 ANQGSEA. CDR3 length equals 15 residues. V was pared by 2 bases and J by 9 bases, with 20 bases between. The CDR3 spells CSVEPQVSGGSEQFF. DNA for the CDR3: TGCAGCGTTGAACCCCAAGTCTCGGGTGGGAGTGAGCAGTTCTTC.

The V and J genes are TRBV9 and TRBJ1-2; a possible D gene is TRBD1 (6 bases). The germline CDR1 and CDR2 sequences are SGDLS and YYNGEE. V was shortened by 4 bases and J by 7 bases, with 14 bases between the two germline ends. The CDR3 totals 13 residues. The DNA for the CDR3 is TGTGCCAGCAGCCCCAGGACAGAACGTGGCTACACCTTC. Its translation is CASSPRTERGYTF. Based on the CDR3 plus reference TRBV9 and TRBJ1-2, the full variable domain is DSGVTQTPKHLITATGQRVTLRCSPRSGDLSVYWYQQSLDQGLQFLIQYYNGEERAKGNILERFSAQQFPDLHSELNLSSLELGDSALYFCASSPRTERGYTFGSGTRLTVV.

V gene TRBV27 combines with J gene TRBJ2-7; TRBD2 might be the D (6 bases). V was trimmed by 4 bases and J by 3 bases, leaving 16 bases between them. This CDR3 region has 15 residues. Germline assignment: CDR1 MNHEY and CDR2 SMNVEV (reference sequence). The CDR3 DNA follows: TGTGCCAGCAGTTCTAGCGCCAGTTTCATCTACGAGCAGTACTTC. The encoded protein is CASSSSASFIYEQYF.

The chain links TRBV19 to TRBJ2-5, with TRBD2 as a possible D gene (5 bases). Trimming shortened V by 5 bases and J by 5 bases, and 27 bases separated the two germline ends. This CDR3 has 18 amino acids. CDR1 is LNHDA and CDR2 is SQIVND in the germline V gene (reference sequence). Here the CDR3 DNA reads TGTGCCAGTAGTGCCTTAGGCGTAGGAACCGGGAAGCGGGAGACCCAGTACTTC. It encodes CASSALGVGTGKRETQYF.

The V and J genes are TRBV2 and TRBJ1-2; D possibly corresponds to TRBD1 (5 bases). This CDR3 comprises 13 residues. Germline CDR1 is SNHLY and CDR2 is FYNNEI. Trimming cost V 6 bases and J 5 bases, with 13 bases left between them. CDR3 residues: CASSRDRDYGYTF. The CDR3 DNA sequence: TGTGCCAGCAGCCGAGACAGAGATTATGGCTACACCTTC.

The CDR3 bases are TGTGCCAGCTCACCAGACAGGCCCAACACCGGGGAGCTGTTTTTT. Translation gives CASSPDRPNTGELFF. The chain employs TRBV18 and TRBJ2-2; D may be TRBD1 (6 bases). Germline CDR1 and CDR2: KGHSH and LQKENI. There are 15 residues in the CDR3. V was trimmed by 2 bases and J by 2 bases, leaving 9 bases between them. Together with reference TRBV18 and TRBJ2-2, the CDR3 gives the full variable domain: NAGVMQNPRHLVRRRGQEARLRCSPMKGHSHVYWYRQLPEEGLKFMVYLQKENIIDESGMPKERFSAEFPKEGPSILRIQQVVRGDSAAYFCASSPDRPNTGELFFGEGSRLTVL.

Only one count was recorded for this clone. This chain joins TRBV5-1 and TRBJ2-1; tentative D call: TRBD1 (6 bases). The CDR3 is made up of 18 amino acids. With 0 bases removed from V and 3 bases from J, the gap between germline ends came to 19 bases. Germline CDR1 SGHRS, CDR2 YFSETQ. CDR3 DNA: TGCGCCAGCAGCTTGGTAATTAGACAGGAGAGGGTCTACAATGAGCAGTTCTTC. It specifies CASSLVIRQERVYNEQFF.

This clone was detected only once. The chain joins TRBV5-6 to TRBJ2-7, with 10 bases lining up with TRBD1. Germline trimming cut 4 bases from V and 4 bases from J; bases unmatched to any gene: 8. The CDR3 runs 15 residues. CDR1 and CDR2 from the germline V gene are SGHDT and YYEEEE. CDR3 region: CASSATDRGRYEQYF. The CDR3 DNA reads as TGTGCCAGCAGCGCAACTGACAGGGGGCGGTACGAGCAGTACTTC.

This clone was found a few times. The J gene is TRBJ2-1, the V gene TRBV29-1; the D gene is possibly TRBD1 (5 bases). This CDR3 has 13 residues. Germline loops: CDR1 SQVTM, CDR2 ANQGSEA. The V end lost 6 bases, the J end lost 4 bases, and 13 bases lay between the germline ends. Here the CDR3 DNA reads TGCAGCGTGCAGGGTGGTCGATACAATGAGCAGTTCTTC. Its protein product is CSVQGGRYNEQFF.

This clone occurred a few times. The rearrangement joins TRBV6-1 to TRBJ1-2, with D possibly matching TRBD1 (6 bases). This CDR3 spans 15 amino acids. Germline V gives CDR1 MNHNS, CDR2 SASEGT. V was trimmed by 0 bases and J by 5 bases, leaving 13 bases between them. CDR3 coding DNA: TGTGCCAGCAGTGAAGCGACAGGAGAACAATATGGCTACACCTTC. This encodes CASSEATGEQYGYTF.

The genes are TRBV6-5 and TRBJ1-5, with TRBD1 as a possible D gene (5 bases). This CDR3 comprises 12 residues. With 0 bases removed from V and 12 bases from J, the gap between germline ends came to 9 bases. CDR1 is MNHEY and CDR2 is SVGAGI in the germline V gene. The CDR3 spells CASSYSRTNQHF. The CDR3, as DNA: TGTGCCAGCAGTTACTCGAGGACAAACCAGCATTTT.

The V call is TRBV9, the J call TRBJ2-3; D perhaps matches TRBD2 (5 bases). V shed 0 bases and J shed 7 bases, with 18 bases lying between them. The V gene's germline CDR1 is SGDLS and CDR2 YYNGEE. This CDR3 has 16 residues. The CDR3 reads CASSVAEWGERNTQYF. In DNA, the CDR3 is TGTGCCAGCAGCGTAGCTGAATGGGGAGAGAGAAATACGCAGTATTTT.

The chain combines TRBV7-9 with TRBJ1-2; 7 bases line up with TRBD1. The CDR3 totals 13 residues. V dropped 6 bases and J dropped 3; count of bases not matched to a gene: 4. Germline lookup yields CDR1 SEHNR and CDR2 FQNEAQ (reference sequence). CDR3 nucleotide sequence: TGTGCCAGCAGACCTGGGACAGACTATGGCTACACCTTC. Translating it yields CASRPGTDYGYTF.

The chain's CDR3 is CASSQDPIIAGGYSYEQYF. The CDR3 nucleotides read TGCGCCAGCAGCCAAGACCCTATTATAGCGGGAGGGTACTCCTACGAGCAGTACTTC. The chain uses TRBV4-1 and TRBJ2-7, with 11 nucleotides matching TRBD2. Germline-derived CDR1 and CDR2 are MGHRA and YSYEKL. The CDR3 runs to 19 residues. V was pared by 0 bases and J by 0 bases, with 10 bases of the junction left unmatched.

In its sample, this clone was seen once. V and J are TRBV28 and TRBJ1-2; the match to TRBD1 covers 9 bases. This CDR3 is 15 amino acids long. The V segment lost 6 bases and the J segment 5 bases; nucleotides outside the gene matches: 10. Germline CDR1 and CDR2: MDHEN and SYDVKM. The CDR3 protein is CASSYPGTGPYGYTF. As DNA, the CDR3 is TGTGCCAGCAGCTACCCTGGGACAGGGCCTTATGGCTACACCTTC.

Here the CDR3 reads CASSTVRLFF. The CDR3 nucleotides read TGTGCCAGCTCCACGGTTCGCCTGTTTTTT. The rearrangement links TRBV6-1 to TRBJ1-4; D unclear. V lost 8 bases to trimming and J lost 14 bases, with 12 bases between them. The CDR3 runs to 10 residues. In germline, CDR1 is MNHNS, CDR2 SASEGT.

This clone was detected only a few times. This chain links TRBV6-6 with TRBJ1-4; D uncertain. Trimming removed 8 bases at V and 7 bases at J, with 17 bases between. The CDR3 covers 14 residues. Looked up from germline, CDR1 is MNHNY and CDR2 is SVGAGI (reference sequence). The CDR3 protein is CASVRGPNPEKLFF. CDR3 DNA: TGTGCCAGCGTTCGAGGGCCAAACCCTGAAAAACTGTTTTTT.

This chain connects TRBV5-1 to TRBJ2-7, with a possible D match to TRBD1 (6 bases). This CDR3 region has 17 residues. With 5 bases removed from V and 5 bases from J, the gap between germline ends came to 26 bases. The germline gives CDR1 SGHRS, CDR2 YFSETQ. The DNA of the CDR3 is TGCGCCAGCAGGAATTCACAGGGTTATACGCTCCTACACGAGCAGTACTTC. Its translation is CASRNSQGYTLLHEQYF.

The V gene is TRBV4-1, the J gene TRBJ1-6; D perhaps matches TRBD1 (5 bases). This CDR3 contains 14 residues. CDR1 is MGHRA and CDR2 is YSYEKL in the germline V gene. V shed 0 bases and J shed 9 bases, with 9 bases lying between them. CDR3 region: CASSQDAQGSPLHF. DNA for the CDR3: TGCGCCAGCAGCCAAGACGCCCAGGGTTCACCCCTCCACTTT.

The genes are TRBV5-1 and TRBJ2-5, with D possibly being TRBD2 (5 bases). This CDR3 is built from 13 residues. Germline CDR1 and CDR2: SGHRS and YFSETQ. The V and J ends lost 0 bases and 7 bases respectively, with 10 bases between them. The CDR3 reads CASSLGTEGTQYF. The CDR3 coding sequence is TGCGCCAGCAGCTTGGGAACAGAGGGGACCCAGTACTTC.